This T cell receptor (beta chain) was identified in a study of cytomegalovirus exposure and HLA in healthy donors. On the study more broadly: It was reported in a later analysis that the 95 to 150 validation repertoires used the same platform as the approximately 690 first-cohort repertoires. Study-wide points: According to reports, the classifier identified cytomegalovirus status with high specificity and sensitivity.

V was pared by 0 bases and J by 10 bases, with 9 bases between. In germline, CDR1 is SGHAT, CDR2 FQNNGV. This CDR3 has 12 residues. Profiled with immunoSEQ multiplex PCR; TCRdb holds only in-frame clones, not every one. In the table there are around 300,000 clones, approximately 86% of which are singletons. As regards this clone: Its antigen is still unknown.

The chain recombines TRBV11-2 with TRBJ1-1; D is possibly TRBD1 (5 bases). This clonotype was obtained from a woman aged 18-29 years in good health and CMV-seronegative. What was sequenced was PBMCs. CDR3 nucleotide sequence: TGTGCCAGCAGCTTAGAGGGGGAGGTAGCTTTCTTT. Amino acid sequence: CASSLEGEVAFF.